These 17 T cell receptor beta chains were sequenced from one sample in a study of blood T cell repertoires in COVID-19. Clones were sequenced by immunoSEQ multiplex PCR, and TCRdb holds only the in-frame ones, with some missing. The top ten clones hold roughly 4.3% of a sample with some 270,000 clones, 70% to 90% of them seen once. The sample was PBMCs or T cells enriched from blood (not recorded which). The origin of the receptors is a woman in her 30s with acute COVID-19.

The rearrangement joins TRBV5-1 to TRBJ1-2; 8 positions agree with TRBD1. Germline trimming cut 2 bases from V and 6 bases from J; bases unmatched to any gene: 0. CDR1 and CDR2 from the germline V gene are SGHRS and YFSETQ. The length of the CDR3 is 12 residues. The CDR3 DNA follows: TGCGCCAGCAGCTTACAGGGGGATGGCTACACCTTC. Translating gives CASSLQGDGYTF.

The chain employs TRBV20-1 and TRBJ2-5; D is possibly TRBD1 (5 bases). The V gene's germline CDR1 is DFQATT and CDR2 SNEGSKA (reference sequence). CDR3 size: 14 residues. V lost 4 bases, J lost 4 bases, and 16 bases lay in between. CDR3 sequence reads: CSAIDKGRLETQYF. The CDR3 coding sequence is TGCAGTGCTATTGATAAGGGGCGCTTAGAGACCCAGTACTTC.

The chain has TRBV7-9 and TRBJ2-4; D call uncertain. The CDR3 spans 12 residues. The germline V gene encodes CDR1 SEHNR and CDR2 FQNEAQ (reference sequence). The germline V and J ends were trimmed by 1 base and 8 bases, with 6 bases remaining between them. The CDR3 DNA reads TGTGCCAGCAGCTTAGACTATTACATTCAGTACTTC. Residues: CASSLDYYIQYF.

V is TRBV6-2 or TRBV6-3 and J is TRBJ2-7, with 8 bases lining up with TRBD2. The V and J ends lost 5 bases and 4 bases, in that order; junction bases with no gene match: 7. The length of the CDR3 is 14 residues. Germline CDR1 MNHEY, CDR2 SVGEGT. The CDR3, as DNA: TGTGCCAGCAGTAGACTAGCGCCAAAATACGAGCAGTACTTC. Amino acids: CASSRLAPKYEQYF.

The genes are TRBV19 and TRBJ1-5; D is perhaps TRBD1 (6 bases). The length of the CDR3 is 15 residues. The germline V gene has CDR1 LNHDA and CDR2 SQIVND (reference sequence). Trimming took off 3 bases at V and 4 bases at J, with 13 bases between the two ends. The CDR3: CASSMYGGLNQPQHF. The CDR3 nucleotides read TGTGCCAGTAGTATGTACGGGGGGCTTAATCAGCCCCAGCATTTT.

The chain carries TRBV25-1 and TRBJ1-2, with TRBD1 as a possible D gene (6 bases). The length of the CDR3 is 12 residues. Germline V gives CDR1 MGHDK, CDR2 SYGVNS. V was clipped by 7 bases and J by 7 bases, with 13 bases between them. CDR3 region: CASNPGQSGYTF. CDR3 bases: TGTGCCAGCAACCCCGGACAGAGTGGCTACACCTTC.

The rearrangement joins TRBV19 to TRBJ1-4, with a possible D match to TRBD1 (5 bases). Deletions cut 6 bases from V and 1 base from J, with 15 bases between. Germline V gene data show CDR1 as LNHDA and CDR2 as SQIVND (reference sequence). There are 16 residues in the CDR3. CDR3 sequence (DNA): TGTGCCAGTAGCAAAGGAGTCGGGGGAACTAATGAAAAACTGTTTTTT. This encodes CASSKGVGGTNEKLFF.

The chain has TRBV9 and TRBJ2-7; perhaps TRBD2 as D (7 bases). The CDR3 totals 14 residues. Trimming pared 3 bases from V and 6 bases from J, leaving 16 bases between. CDR1 SGDLS and CDR2 YYNGEE come from the germline V gene. The CDR3 DNA sequence: TGTGCCAGCAGCGAGGGGGGGGAGGGCCCCGAGCAGTACTTC. It yields the protein CASSEGGEGPEQYF.

The chain has TRBV28 and TRBJ1-2; 7 nucleotides align to TRBD1. V trimming: 1 base; J trimming: 2 bases; junction bases outside the gene matches: 10. CDR1 MDHEN and CDR2 SYDVKM come from the germline V gene. The CDR3 is 17 residues long. CDR3 in DNA: TGTGCCAGCAGTTTATATGAATTGGGACAGAAAAACTATGGCTACACCTTC. Translation gives CASSLYELGQKNYGYTF.

This clone was recorded once. The chain uses TRBV5-1 and TRBJ2-1, with D tentatively TRBD1 (6 bases). V lost 0 bases to trimming and J lost 4 bases, with 14 bases between them. The CDR3 runs 16 residues. CDR1 SGHRS and CDR2 YFSETQ come from the germline V gene. CDR3 nucleotide sequence: TGCGCCAGCAGCTTGGCCCAGGGGCAGTTATACAATGAGCAGTTCTTC. It is translated as CASSLAQGQLYNEQFF.

With respect to this clone: Different DNA sequences within this sample yield the same CDR3. The chain combines TRBV5-1 with TRBJ2-1; D perhaps matches TRBD1 (5 bases). The germline V gene encodes CDR1 SGHRS and CDR2 YFSETQ. This CDR3 region has 15 residues. V was shortened by 0 bases and J by 4 bases, with 11 bases between the two germline ends. CDR3 bases: TGCGCCAGCAGCTTGGAAACAGGCTCTTACAATGAGCAGTTCTTC. Translated, it gives CASSLETGSYNEQFF.

The rearrangement links TRBV29-1 to TRBJ2-1; 9 nucleotides match TRBD2. The CDR3 extends over 12 amino acids. Germline trimming cut 6 bases from V and 15 bases from J; bases unmatched to any gene: 12. Germline V gene lookup returns CDR1 SQVTM and CDR2 ANQGSEA. As DNA, the CDR3 is TGCAGCGTAACCGGGACTAGCTTCCTCCCGTTCTTC. This codes for CSVTGTSFLPFF.

This rearrangement joins TRBV7-2 to TRBJ1-5; TRBD1 matches at 9 bases. The CDR3 sequence is 15 residues long. V lost 1 base and J lost 3; bases outside the gene matches: 1. CDR1 SGHTA and CDR2 FQGNSA come from the germline V gene. CDR3 loop: CASSLVQGANQPQHF. The CDR3 DNA is TGTGCCAGCAGCTTAGTACAGGGGGCCAATCAGCCCCAGCATTTT.

This chain links TRBV11-2 with TRBJ2-7, with 8 bases lining up with TRBD2. The trim removed 4 bases at V and 2 bases at J, leaving 4 bases unmatched. Per the germline V gene, CDR1 is SGHAT and CDR2 is FQNNGV. This CDR3 is built from 14 residues. The CDR3 here is CASSWGLVTYEQYF. DNA for the CDR3: TGTGCCAGCAGCTGGGGACTAGTAACCTACGAGCAGTACTTC.

V is TRBV7-9 and J is TRBJ1-4; D call uncertain. Germline V lookup: CDR1 SEHNR, CDR2 FQNEAQ (reference sequence). V lost 5 bases, J lost 4 bases, and 11 bases lay in between. The length of the CDR3 is 14 residues. CDR3 DNA sequence: TGTGCCAGCAGCCTCACAGAAAGTAATGAAAAACTGTTTTTT. This codes for CASSLTESNEKLFF. Using reference TRBV7-9 and TRBJ1-4 for the parts outside the CDR3, the full variable domain is DTGVSQNPRHKITKRGQNVTFRCDPISEHNRLYWYRQTLGQGPEFLTYFQNEAQLEKSRLLSDRFSAERPKGSFSTLEIQRTEQGDSAMYLCASSLTESNEKLFFGSGTQLSVL.

V usage is TRBV2 and J usage is TRBJ1-5, with D possibly being TRBD1 (6 bases). V was clipped by 7 bases and J by 1 base, with 14 bases between them. Germline loops: CDR1 SNHLY, CDR2 FYNNEI. CDR3 length: 15 amino acids. CDR3 residues: CASTWTVSSNQPQHF. DNA of the CDR3: TGTGCCAGCACTTGGACAGTATCGAGCAATCAGCCCCAGCATTTT.

This clone was seen a single time. The chain has TRBV28 and TRBJ1-5; 9 bases match TRBD1. V was pared by 5 bases and J by 0 bases, with 5 bases of the junction left unmatched. This CDR3 has 16 residues. Germline-derived CDR1 and CDR2 are MDHEN and SYDVKM. The CDR3, as DNA: TGTGCCAGCAGTAGGGACAGGGTGGATAGCAATCAGCCCCAGCATTTT. Protein sequence: CASSRDRVDSNQPQHF.